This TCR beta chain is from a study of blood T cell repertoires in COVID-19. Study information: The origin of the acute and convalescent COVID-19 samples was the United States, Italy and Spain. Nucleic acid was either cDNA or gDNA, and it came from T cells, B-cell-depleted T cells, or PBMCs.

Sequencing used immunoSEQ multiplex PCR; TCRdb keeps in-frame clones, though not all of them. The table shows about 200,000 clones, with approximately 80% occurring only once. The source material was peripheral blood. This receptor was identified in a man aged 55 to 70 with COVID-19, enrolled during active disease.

The chain's CDR3 is CSVVFPSGRGSSYNEQFF. DNA for the CDR3: TGCAGCGTTGTTTTTCCTAGCGGGAGGGGCAGCTCCTACAATGAGCAGTTCTTC. This chain uses TRBV29-1 with TRBJ2-1, with 12 bases matching TRBD2. This CDR3 is 18 amino acids long. Germline V gives CDR1 SQVTM, CDR2 ANQGSEA. V was pared by 4 bases and J by 0 bases, with 10 bases of the junction left unmatched.